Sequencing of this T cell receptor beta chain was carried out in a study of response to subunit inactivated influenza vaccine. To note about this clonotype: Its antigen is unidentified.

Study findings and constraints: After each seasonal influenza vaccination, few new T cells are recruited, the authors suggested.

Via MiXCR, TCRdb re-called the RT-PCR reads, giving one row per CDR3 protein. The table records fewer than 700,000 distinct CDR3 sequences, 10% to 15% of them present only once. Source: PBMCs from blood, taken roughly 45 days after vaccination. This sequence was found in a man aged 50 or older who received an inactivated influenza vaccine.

CDR3 nucleotide sequence: TGTGCCAGCAGTTACTCGGGTAGCGGGGGGACAGATACGCAGTATTTT. Translating it yields CASSYSGSGGTDTQYF. The rearrangement links TRBV6-5 to TRBJ2-3, with TRBD2 identical over 10 bases. V shed 0 bases, J shed 3 bases, and the junction held 3 bases outside the gene matches. The CDR3 is 16 amino acids. In germline, CDR1 is MNHEY, CDR2 SVGAGI.